This T cell receptor beta chain was retrieved from a study of blood T cell repertoires in COVID-19. The CDR3 sequence is 14 residues long. Germline V lookup: CDR1 MNHEY, CDR2 SMNVEV (reference sequence). J gave up 3 bases and V 3 bases, and 5 bases lay outside the gene matches. In the original analysis: Reference gene primer amplification yielded estimated nucleated cell counts. Sequenced by immunoSEQ multiplex PCR; TCRdb stores in-frame clones only, minus some. D and trimming were read from the DNA, whereas the V and J calls and clone size are those reported in that table. The table shows approximately 150,000 clones, with around 84% occurring only once.

The sequence derives from a human donor with acute or convalescent COVID-19. The donor label of this sample is uncertain. V is TRBV27 and J is TRBJ2-7, with 7 bases aligning to TRBD2. Sequencing was done on a sample of peripheral blood. The CDR3 DNA reads as TGTGCCAGCAGTTTTGGACTAGGGAACTACGAGCAGTACTTC. It encodes CASSFGLGNYEQYF.